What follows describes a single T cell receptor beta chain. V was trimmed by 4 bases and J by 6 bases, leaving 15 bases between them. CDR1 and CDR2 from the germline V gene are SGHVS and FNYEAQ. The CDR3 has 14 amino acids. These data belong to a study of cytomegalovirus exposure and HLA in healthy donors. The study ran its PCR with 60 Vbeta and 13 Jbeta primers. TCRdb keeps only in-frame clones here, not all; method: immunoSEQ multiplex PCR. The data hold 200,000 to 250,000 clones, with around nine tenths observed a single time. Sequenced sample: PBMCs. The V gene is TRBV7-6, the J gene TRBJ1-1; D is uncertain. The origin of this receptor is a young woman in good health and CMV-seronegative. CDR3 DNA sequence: TGTGCCAGCAGCTCGGCAGGTGGCACGGCTGAAGCTTTCTTT. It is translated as CASSSAGGTAEAFF.